This TCR beta chain was observed in a study of metastatic and nonmetastatic thyroid tumors. Looking at the study overall: Repertoires from malignant and benign thyroid patients were compared across blood and tumor or nodule tissue.

Until they underwent thyroid surgery, no patient had received any treatment. Original handling: Variation in CDR3 across clinicopathological groups served as the basis for constructing a distant-metastasis classifier in papillary thyroid cancer. TCRdb re-clonotyped the PCR reads via MiXCR. The V and J calls shown here were made by TCRdb, not taken from the authors' results. Here the sample spans around 65,000 clones, 13% to 15% being singletons. Study findings and constraints: Malignant tumors reportedly showed significantly higher TCR beta diversity than benign nodules in both blood and tumor.

The CDR3 loop spans 13 amino acids. The junction had 5 bases not matched to a gene; V was cut back by 3 bases and J by 6 bases. Germline CDR1 reads SGHTA; CDR2 reads FQGTGA. This clone appeared a few times. No antigen is known for it. Possible read error: a much larger clone is one base away. This chain connects TRBV7-3 to TRBJ2-7; 7 bases are a match to TRBD1. Input material: blood. This TCR was recovered from a male donor with papillary thyroid cancer or a benign thyroid nodule (not recorded which). Some clones in this sample may be carry-over from other donors' samples. As DNA, the CDR3 is TGTGCCAGCAGCTTTGACAGGGTCTCCGAGCAGTACTTC. Amino acid sequence: CASSFDRVSEQYF.